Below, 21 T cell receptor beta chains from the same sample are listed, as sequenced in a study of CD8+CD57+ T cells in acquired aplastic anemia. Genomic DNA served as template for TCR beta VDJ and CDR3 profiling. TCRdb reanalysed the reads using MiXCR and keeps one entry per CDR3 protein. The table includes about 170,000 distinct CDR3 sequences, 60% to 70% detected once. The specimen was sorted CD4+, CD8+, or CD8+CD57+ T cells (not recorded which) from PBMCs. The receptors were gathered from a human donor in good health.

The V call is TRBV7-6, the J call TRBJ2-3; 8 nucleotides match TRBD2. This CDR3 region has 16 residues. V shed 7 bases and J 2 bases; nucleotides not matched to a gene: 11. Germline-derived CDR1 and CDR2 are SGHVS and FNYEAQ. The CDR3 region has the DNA TGTGCCAGCACCCAAGGGAGTAGCGGGACCACAGATACGCAGTATTTT. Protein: CASTQGSSGTTDTQYF.

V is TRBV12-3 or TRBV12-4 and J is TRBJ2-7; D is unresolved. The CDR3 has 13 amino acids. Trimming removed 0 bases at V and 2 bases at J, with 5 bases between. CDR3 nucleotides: TGTGCCAGCAGTTTAGCCCCAACCTACGAGCAGTACTTC. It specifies CASSLAPTYEQYF.

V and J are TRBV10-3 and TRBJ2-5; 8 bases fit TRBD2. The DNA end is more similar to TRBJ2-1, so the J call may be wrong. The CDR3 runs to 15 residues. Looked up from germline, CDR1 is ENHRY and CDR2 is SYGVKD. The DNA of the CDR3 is TGTGCCATCAGTGTCGGGGGGGAGCAAATCAATGAGCAGTTCTTC. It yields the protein CAISVGGEQINEQFF.

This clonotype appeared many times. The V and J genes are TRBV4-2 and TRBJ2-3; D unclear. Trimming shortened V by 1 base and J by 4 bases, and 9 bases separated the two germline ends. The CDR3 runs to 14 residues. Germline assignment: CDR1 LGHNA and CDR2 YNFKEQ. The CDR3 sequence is CASSQGSTPDTQYF. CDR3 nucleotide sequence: TGTGCCAGCAGCCAAGGTTCGACCCCAGATACGCAGTATTTT.

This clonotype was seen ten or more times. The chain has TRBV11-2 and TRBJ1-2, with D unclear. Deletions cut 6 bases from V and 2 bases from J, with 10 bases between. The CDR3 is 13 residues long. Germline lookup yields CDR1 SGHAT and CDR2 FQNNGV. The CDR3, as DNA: TGTGCCAGCAGTCCGGGCCTGAACTATGGCTACACCTTC. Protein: CASSPGLNYGYTF.

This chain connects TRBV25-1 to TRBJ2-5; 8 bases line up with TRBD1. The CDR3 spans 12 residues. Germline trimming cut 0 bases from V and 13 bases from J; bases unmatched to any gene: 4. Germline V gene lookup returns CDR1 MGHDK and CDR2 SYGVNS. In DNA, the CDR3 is TGTGCCAGCAGTGAATATCGGACAGGGCGGTACTTC. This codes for CASSEYRTGRYF.

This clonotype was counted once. CDR3 coding DNA: TGTGCCAGCAGGGGAGTCCCCGGGCTGTGCTCTGGGGCCAACGTCCTGACTTTC. Its translation is CASRGVPGLCSGANVLTF. The chain recombines TRBV2 with TRBJ2-6, with TRBD2 as a possible D gene (5 bases). Germline assignment: CDR1 SNHLY and CDR2 FYNNEI. Trimming pared 6 bases from V and 0 bases from J, leaving 18 bases between. The CDR3 loop spans 18 amino acids.

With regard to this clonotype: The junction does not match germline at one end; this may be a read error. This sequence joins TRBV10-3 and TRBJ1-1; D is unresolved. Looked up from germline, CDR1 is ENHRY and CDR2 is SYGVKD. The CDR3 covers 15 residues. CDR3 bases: TGTGCCAGCAGTTACATCGGAGAGAGAAACACTGAAGCTTTCTTT. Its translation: CASSYIGERNTEAFF.

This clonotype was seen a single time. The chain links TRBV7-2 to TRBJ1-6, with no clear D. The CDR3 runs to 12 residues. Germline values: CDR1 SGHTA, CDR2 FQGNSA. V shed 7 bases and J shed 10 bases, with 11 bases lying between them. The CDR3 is CASNSLGSPLHF. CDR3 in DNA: TGTGCCAGCAACTCACTGGGCTCACCCCTCCACTTT.

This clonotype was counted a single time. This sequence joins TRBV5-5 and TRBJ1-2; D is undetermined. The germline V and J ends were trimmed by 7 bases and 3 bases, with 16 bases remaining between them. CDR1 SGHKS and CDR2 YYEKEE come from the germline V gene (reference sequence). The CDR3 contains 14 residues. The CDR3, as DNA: TGTGCCAGCGGATCACCTACGACGCACTATGGCTACACCTTC. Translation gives CASGSPTTHYGYTF.

CDR3: CASSLEPPGLVTNEQFF. The CDR3 DNA is TGCGCCAGCAGCTTGGAACCCCCGGGACTAGTGACGAATGAGCAGTTCTTC. The chain joins TRBV5-1 to TRBJ2-1; 8 bases map to TRBD2. Trimming cost V 0 bases and J 7 bases; bases outside gene matches: 12. Germline CDR1 SGHRS, CDR2 YFSETQ. The CDR3 loop spans 17 amino acids.

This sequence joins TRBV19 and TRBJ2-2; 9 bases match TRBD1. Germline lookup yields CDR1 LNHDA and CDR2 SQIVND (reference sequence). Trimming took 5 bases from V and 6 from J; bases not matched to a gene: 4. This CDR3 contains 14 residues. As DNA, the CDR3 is TGTGCCAGTAGTTGGGGACAGGGTGCCGGGGAGCTGTTTTTT. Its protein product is CASSWGQGAGELFF.

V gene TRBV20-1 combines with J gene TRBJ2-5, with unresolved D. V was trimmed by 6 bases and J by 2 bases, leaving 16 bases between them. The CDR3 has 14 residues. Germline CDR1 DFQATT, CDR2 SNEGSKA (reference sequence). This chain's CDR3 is CSAQIMTAQETQYF. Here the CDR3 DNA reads TGCAGTGCCCAAATCATGACGGCACAAGAGACCCAGTACTTC.

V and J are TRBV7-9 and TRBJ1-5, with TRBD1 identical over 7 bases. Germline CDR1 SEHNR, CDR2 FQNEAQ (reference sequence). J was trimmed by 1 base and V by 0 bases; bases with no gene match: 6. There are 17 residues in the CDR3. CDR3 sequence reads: CASSLATGISSNQPQHF. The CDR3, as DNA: TGTGCCAGCAGCTTAGCGACAGGGATATCGAGCAATCAGCCCCAGCATTTT. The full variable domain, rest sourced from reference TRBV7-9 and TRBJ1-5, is DTGVSQNPRHKITKRGQNVTFRCDPISEHNRLYWYRQTLGQGPEFLTYFQNEAQLEKSRLLSDRFSAERPKGSFSTLEIQRTEQGDSAMYLCASSLATGISSNQPQHFGDGTRLSIL.

Written as DNA, the CDR3 is TGCGCCAGCAGCTTAATGGGGATGAGAGAGACCCAGTACTTC. Encoded protein: CASSLMGMRETQYF. V and J are TRBV5-1 and TRBJ2-5; D call uncertain. Trimming shortened V by 2 bases and J by 4 bases, and 12 bases separated the two germline ends. Germline V CDR1 and CDR2: SGHRS, YFSETQ. The CDR3 length is 14 residues.

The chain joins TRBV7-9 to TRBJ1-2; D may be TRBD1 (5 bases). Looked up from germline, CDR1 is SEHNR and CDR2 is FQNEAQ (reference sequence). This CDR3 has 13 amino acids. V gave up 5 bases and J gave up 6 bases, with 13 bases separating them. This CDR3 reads CASSLTGRDGYTF. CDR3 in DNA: TGTGCCAGCAGCCTAACGGGCAGGGATGGCTACACCTTC.

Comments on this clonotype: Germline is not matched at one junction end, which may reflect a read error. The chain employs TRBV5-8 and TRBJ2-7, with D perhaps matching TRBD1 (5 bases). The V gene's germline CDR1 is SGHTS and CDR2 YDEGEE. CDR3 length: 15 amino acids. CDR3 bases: TGTGCCGGCAGCTTATCCCCGTCGTTAGGGGACGAGCAGTACTTC. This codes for CAGSLSPSLGDEQYF.

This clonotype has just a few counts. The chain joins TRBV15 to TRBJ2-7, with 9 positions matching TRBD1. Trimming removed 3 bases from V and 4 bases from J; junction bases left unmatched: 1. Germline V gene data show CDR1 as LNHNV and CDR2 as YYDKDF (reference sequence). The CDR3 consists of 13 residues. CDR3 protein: CATSSGTGYEQYF. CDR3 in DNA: TGTGCCACCAGCAGCGGGACAGGGTACGAGCAGTACTTC.

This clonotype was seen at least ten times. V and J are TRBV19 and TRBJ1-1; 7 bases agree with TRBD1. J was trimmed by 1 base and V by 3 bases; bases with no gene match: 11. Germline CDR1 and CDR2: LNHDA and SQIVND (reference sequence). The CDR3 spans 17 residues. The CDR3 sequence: CASSMFFTAGGNTEAFF. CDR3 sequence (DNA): TGTGCCAGTAGTATGTTTTTCACGGCAGGGGGGAACACTGAAGCTTTCTTT.

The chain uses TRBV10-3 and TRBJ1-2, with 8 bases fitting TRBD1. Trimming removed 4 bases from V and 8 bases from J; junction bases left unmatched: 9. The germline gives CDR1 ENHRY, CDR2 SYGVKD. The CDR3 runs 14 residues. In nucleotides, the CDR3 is TGTGCCATCAGTGCATCGAGACAGGGGTGGGGCTACACCTTC. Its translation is CAISASRQGWGYTF.

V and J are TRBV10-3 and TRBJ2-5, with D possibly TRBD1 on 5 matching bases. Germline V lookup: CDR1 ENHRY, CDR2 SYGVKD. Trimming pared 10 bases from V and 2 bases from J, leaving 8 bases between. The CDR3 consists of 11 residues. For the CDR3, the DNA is TGTGCCACAGGGATGCAAGAGACCCAGTACTTC. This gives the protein CATGMQETQYF.